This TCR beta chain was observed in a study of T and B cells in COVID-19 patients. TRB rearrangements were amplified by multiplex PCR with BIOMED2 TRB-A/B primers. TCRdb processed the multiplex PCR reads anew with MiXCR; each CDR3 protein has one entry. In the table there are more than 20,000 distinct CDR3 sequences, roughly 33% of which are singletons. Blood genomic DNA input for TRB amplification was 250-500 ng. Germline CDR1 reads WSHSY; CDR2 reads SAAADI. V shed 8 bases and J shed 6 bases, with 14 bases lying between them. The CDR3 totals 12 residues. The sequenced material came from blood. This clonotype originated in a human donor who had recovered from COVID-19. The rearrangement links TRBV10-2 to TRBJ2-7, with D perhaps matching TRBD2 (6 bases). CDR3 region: CASAASGFEQYF. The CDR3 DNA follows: TGCGCCAGCGCGGCCAGCGGGTTCGAGCAGTACTTC.